This T cell receptor beta chain emerged from a study of beta chain features in type 1 diabetes. Trimming took off 1 base at V and 1 base at J, with 8 bases between the two ends. Germline V CDR1 and CDR2: SGHTA, FQGNSA. CDR3 length: 15 amino acids. The entirety of the isolated RNA underwent reverse transcription, so expressed TCRB transcripts were sequenced. Produced via immunoSEQ multiplex PCR; TCRdb's table is partial and in-frame only. The sample consists of 90,000 to 110,000 clones, under 40% of them appearing once. Cell sorting via CD45RO/CCR7/CD25/CD127/CD95/CD27 was performed to obtain CD4+ naive, central memory, regulatory and stem cell-like memory cells. Study-level results: Type 1 diabetes patients had moderately but significantly shorter TCRB CDR3s in all four CD4+ subsets. Whether HLA type affects TCRB rearrangement stayed undetermined in the present work. In type 1 diabetes patients, VDJ junctions had fewer insertions; deletions at these junctions were more frequent.

About this clone: Its antigen is unknown.

Material for sequencing was stem cell memory CD4+ T cells from blood. The source of this sequence is a woman between 18 and 29 years old in good health. The rearrangement joins TRBV7-2 to TRBJ1-5; D possibly corresponds to TRBD1 (6 bases). The CDR3, as DNA: TGTGCCAGCAGCTTAGGGCAGGGGAGCAATCAGCCCCAGCATTTT. Amino acid sequence: CASSLGQGSNQPQHF. The whole variable domain, filled in from reference TRBV7-2 and TRBJ1-5, reads GAGVSQSPSNKVTEKGKDVELRCDPISGHTALYWYRQSLGQGLEFLIYFQGNSAPDKSGLPSDRFSAERTGGSVSTLTIQRTQQEDSAVYLCASSLGQGSNQPQHFGDGTRLSIL.